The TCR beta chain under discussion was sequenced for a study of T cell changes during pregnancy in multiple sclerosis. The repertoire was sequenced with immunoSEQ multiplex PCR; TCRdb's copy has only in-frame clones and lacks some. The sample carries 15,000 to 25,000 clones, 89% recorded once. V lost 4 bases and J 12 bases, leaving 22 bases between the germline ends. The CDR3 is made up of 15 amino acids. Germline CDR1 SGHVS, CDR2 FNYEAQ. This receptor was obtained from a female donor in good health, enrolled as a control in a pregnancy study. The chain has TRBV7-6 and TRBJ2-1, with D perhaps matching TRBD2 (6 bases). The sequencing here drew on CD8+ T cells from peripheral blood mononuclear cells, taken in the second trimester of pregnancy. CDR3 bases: TGTGCCAGCAGCTCCCGACCACGAGGACTAAAAGGGCAGTTCTTC. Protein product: CASSSRPRGLKGQFF.